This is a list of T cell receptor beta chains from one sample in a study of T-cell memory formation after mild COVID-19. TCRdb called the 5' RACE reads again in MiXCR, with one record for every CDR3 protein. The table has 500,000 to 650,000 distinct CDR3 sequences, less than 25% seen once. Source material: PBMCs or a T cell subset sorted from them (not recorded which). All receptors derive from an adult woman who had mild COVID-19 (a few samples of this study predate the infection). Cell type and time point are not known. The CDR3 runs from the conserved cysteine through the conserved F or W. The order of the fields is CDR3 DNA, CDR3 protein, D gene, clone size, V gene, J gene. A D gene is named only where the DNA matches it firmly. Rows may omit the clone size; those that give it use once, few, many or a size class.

CDR3 DNA: TGTGCCAGCAGCCCTCCGGGAGTGCAGTACTTC
CDR3 protein: CASSPPGVQYF
D gene: -
clone size: -
V gene: TRBV7-2
J gene: TRBJ2-7

CDR3 DNA: TGTGCCAGCAGCTTGGGACAGGGAGGGAGGAACATTCAGTACTTC
CDR3 protein: CASSLGQGGRNIQYF
D gene: -
clone size: -
V gene: TRBV5-6
J gene: TRBJ2-4

CDR3 DNA: TGTGCCAGCAGACTAGGAACCTACGAGCAGTACTTC
CDR3 protein: CASRLGTYEQYF
D gene: -
clone size: -
V gene: TRBV12-3/TRBV12-4
J gene: TRBJ2-7

CDR3 DNA: TGCAGCGCCGGGGGCCCCGGGGAGCTGTTTTTT
CDR3 protein: CSAGGPGELFF
D gene: -
clone size: few
V gene: TRBV29-1
J gene: TRBJ2-2

CDR3 DNA: TGTGCCAGCAGTTTTGGAGGGACAGGGGCCACTGAAGCTTTCTTT
CDR3 protein: CASSFGGTGATEAFF
D gene: TRBD1
clone size: -
V gene: TRBV28
J gene: TRBJ1-1

CDR3 DNA: TGTGCCAGCAGCACGAGACCGGGAGAGCCTGGAAACACCATATATTTT
CDR3 protein: CASSTRPGEPGNTIYF
D gene: -
clone size: -
V gene: TRBV7-9
J gene: TRBJ1-3

CDR3 DNA: TGTGCCAGCAGTTTAAGAGGGGCGTCTCATGGCTACACCTTC
CDR3 protein: CASSLRGASHGYTF
D gene: -
clone size: -
V gene: TRBV27
J gene: TRBJ1-2

CDR3 DNA: TGCAGTGCCCACCCTTACGGCTACACCTTC
CDR3 protein: CSAHPYGYTF
D gene: -
clone size: many
V gene: TRBV20-1
J gene: TRBJ1-2

CDR3 DNA: TGTGCCAGCAGCAAAACCCAACCGGGGGATACGCAGTATTTT
CDR3 protein: CASSKTQPGDTQYF
D gene: -
clone size: -
V gene: TRBV11-2
J gene: TRBJ2-3

CDR3 DNA: TGTGCCAGCAGCTTGCAGAATAGGGGGCAGGGGGCAGTTGGCTACACCTTC
CDR3 protein: CASSLQNRGQGAVGYTF
D gene: TRBD1
clone size: -
V gene: TRBV5-6
J gene: TRBJ1-2

CDR3 DNA: TGTGCCAGCAGCCCCGCGGAGACTTCTCTCACAGATACGCAGTATTTT
CDR3 protein: CASSPAETSLTDTQYF
D gene: -
clone size: once
V gene: TRBV12-3/TRBV12-4
J gene: TRBJ2-3

CDR3 DNA: TGTGCCACCAGCAGAGATATCTCGGTCACTGAAGCTTTCTTT
CDR3 protein: CATSRDISVTEAFF
D gene: -
clone size: -
V gene: TRBV15
J gene: TRBJ1-1

CDR3 DNA: TGTGCCAGCAGCTCGGTATTGGGGGAGCAGTACTTC
CDR3 protein: CASSSVLGEQYF
D gene: -
clone size: -
V gene: TRBV12-3/TRBV12-4
J gene: TRBJ2-7

CDR3 DNA: TGTGCCAGCAGCTTAGAGAGGTCGGACGGCCTGATGGATAATTCACCCCTCCACTTT
CDR3 protein: CASSLERSDGLMDNSPLHF
D gene: -
clone size: -
V gene: TRBV7-8
J gene: TRBJ1-6

CDR3 DNA: TGTGCCAGCAGCCCCATGCAAGGTGGGGGGTTTCCGCAGTTCTTC
CDR3 protein: CASSPMQGGGFPQFF
D gene: -
clone size: few
V gene: TRBV7-2
J gene: TRBJ2-1

CDR3 DNA: TGTGCCAGCAGCCGGACAGGGGCCGAGCAGTACTTC
CDR3 protein: CASSRTGAEQYF
D gene: TRBD1
clone size: -
V gene: TRBV13
J gene: TRBJ2-7

CDR3 DNA: TGCGCCAGCAGCCCTGACACAGCTAATGAAAAACTGTTTTTT
CDR3 protein: CASSPDTANEKLFF
D gene: -
clone size: few
V gene: TRBV5-1
J gene: TRBJ1-4

CDR3 DNA: TGCGCCAGCAGCGGGGGGACCGGAGATAATTCACCCCTCCACTTT
CDR3 protein: CASSGGTGDNSPLHF
D gene: -
clone size: -
V gene: TRBV5-1
J gene: TRBJ1-6

CDR3 DNA: TGTGCCAGTTCCTCCGGGGCCTTGTATGGCTACACCTTC
CDR3 protein: CASSSGALYGYTF
D gene: -
clone size: -
V gene: TRBV19
J gene: TRBJ1-2

CDR3 DNA: TGCAGCGTCGGGACAGGGTATGAAGGGCAGCCCCAGCATTTT
CDR3 protein: CSVGTGYEGQPQHF
D gene: TRBD1
clone size: -
V gene: TRBV29-1
J gene: TRBJ1-5

CDR3 DNA: TGCAGCGTCCGTCCTAGCGGGGGTATGAGAAGCTCCTACAATGAGCAGTTCTTC
CDR3 protein: CSVRPSGGMRSSYNEQFF
D gene: TRBD2
clone size: few
V gene: TRBV29-1
J gene: TRBJ2-1

CDR3 DNA: TGTGCCAGCTCACTGGTACTAGCGGATAACTACGAGCAGTACTTC
CDR3 protein: CASSLVLADNYEQYF
D gene: TRBD2
clone size: -
V gene: TRBV18
J gene: TRBJ2-7

CDR3 DNA: TGTGCCAGCAGCCAAGAGAGCAGAAACTATAATGAAAAACTGTTTTTT
CDR3 protein: CASSQESRNYNEKLFF
D gene: -
clone size: -
V gene: TRBV4-2
J gene: TRBJ1-4

CDR3 DNA: TGTGCCTGGACCCCGGGTTATCTAGGATATGGCTACACCTTC
CDR3 protein: CAWTPGYLGYGYTF
D gene: -
clone size: -
V gene: TRBV30
J gene: TRBJ1-2

CDR3 DNA: TGCGCCAGCAGCCAAGAGGCTAGCGGGGATGAGCAGTTCTTC
CDR3 protein: CASSQEASGDEQFF
D gene: TRBD2
clone size: -
V gene: TRBV4-1
J gene: TRBJ2-1

CDR3 DNA: TGTGCCAGCAGCCTCGACAGGGCCAACACCGGGGAGCTGTTTTTT
CDR3 protein: CASSLDRANTGELFF
D gene: TRBD1
clone size: many
V gene: TRBV7-2
J gene: TRBJ2-2

CDR3 DNA: TGTGCCAGCAGTTTCCGACGACAGGGGGCGTATGGCTACACCTTC
CDR3 protein: CASSFRRQGAYGYTF
D gene: TRBD1
clone size: -
V gene: TRBV27
J gene: TRBJ1-2

CDR3 DNA: TGTGCCAGCACCAAGGGACAGGGCAATGAGCAGTTCTTC
CDR3 protein: CASTKGQGNEQFF
D gene: TRBD1
clone size: -
V gene: TRBV6-5
J gene: TRBJ2-1

CDR3 DNA: TGTGCCAGCAGCGTAGGGCTAGCTGAGACCCAGTACTTC
CDR3 protein: CASSVGLAETQYF
D gene: -
clone size: few
V gene: TRBV9
J gene: TRBJ2-5

CDR3 DNA: TGTGCCAGCAGTCGGACAGGGGGCATTGGAAACACCATATATTTT
CDR3 protein: CASSRTGGIGNTIYF
D gene: TRBD1
clone size: -
V gene: TRBV27
J gene: TRBJ1-3

CDR3 DNA: TGTGCCTGGAGTGTAAAAGGGGGCAATCAGCCCCAGCATTTT
CDR3 protein: CAWSVKGGNQPQHF
D gene: -
clone size: few
V gene: TRBV30
J gene: TRBJ1-5

CDR3 DNA: TGCGCCAGCAGCCAAGGAGCGGGACTAGGCACAGATACGCAGTATTTT
CDR3 protein: CASSQGAGLGTDTQYF
D gene: TRBD2
clone size: -
V gene: TRBV4-3
J gene: TRBJ2-3

CDR3 DNA: TGTGCCAGCAGCCGCGACAGGGGATCCTATAATTCACCCCTCCACTTT
CDR3 protein: CASSRDRGSYNSPLHF
D gene: TRBD1
clone size: few
V gene: TRBV5-5
J gene: TRBJ1-6

CDR3 DNA: TGTGCCAGCAGTTTTTATAGTCCCTTTGGGGGGAATCAGCCCCAGCATTTT
CDR3 protein: CASSFYSPFGGNQPQHF
D gene: -
clone size: once
V gene: TRBV12-3/TRBV12-4
J gene: TRBJ1-5

CDR3 DNA: TGTGCCAGCAGCGGGCAGGGGCCTGGGGAGCAGTACTTC
CDR3 protein: CASSGQGPGEQYF
D gene: -
clone size: few
V gene: TRBV14
J gene: TRBJ2-7

CDR3 DNA: TGTGCCAGCTCACCAAGGCAGGCGGCAAGTGGGGCTTTCTTT
CDR3 protein: CASSPRQAASGAFF
D gene: -
clone size: -
V gene: TRBV18
J gene: TRBJ1-1

CDR3 DNA: TGTGCCAGCAGCCAAGATCAGGGGCTAGCGGGGAACAATGAGCAGTTCTTC
CDR3 protein: CASSQDQGLAGNNEQFF
D gene: TRBD2
clone size: -
V gene: TRBV3-1
J gene: TRBJ2-1

CDR3 DNA: TGTGCCAGCAGTTTCACCGGACTAGCGGGAGCATCCTCTGGGGCCAACGTCCTGACTTTC
CDR3 protein: CASSFTGLAGASSGANVLTF
D gene: TRBD2
clone size: -
V gene: TRBV6-5
J gene: TRBJ2-6

CDR3 DNA: TGTGCCAGCACTAAGGGCGGGGGATCCACAGATACGCAGTATTTT
CDR3 protein: CASTKGGGSTDTQYF
D gene: TRBD2
clone size: -
V gene: TRBV5-6
J gene: TRBJ2-3

CDR3 DNA: TGCGCCAGCAGCCCGATATTAGAAAACACCGGGGAGCTGTTTTTT
CDR3 protein: CASSPILENTGELFF
D gene: -
clone size: -
V gene: TRBV5-1
J gene: TRBJ2-2